A selection of T cell receptor beta chains follows, all from one sample in a study of blood T cell repertoires in COVID-19. Repertoires were generated with immunoSEQ multiplex PCR, while TCRdb's copy carries only in-frame clones and drops some. In the table there are fewer than 200,000 clones, around 78% of which are singletons. The specimen was PBMCs or T cells enriched from blood (not recorded which). The receptors originated from a woman aged 45-60 years who had recovered from COVID-19. The CDR3 runs from the conserved cysteine through the conserved F or W. A D gene is named only where the DNA matches it firmly. The listing skips clone size in some rows; elsewhere it reads once, few, many or a size class.

d_gene	abundance	v_gene	j_gene	CDR3nt	CDR3aa
.	.	TRBV27	TRBJ1-2	TGTGCCAGCAGTTTATCCGGGACACGAAGACATGGCTACACCTTC	CASSLSGTRRHGYTF
.	once	TRBV11-2	TRBJ2-1	TGTGCCAGCAGCTTAGGCCGCGCTAGCTACAATGAGCAGTTCTTC	CASSLGRASYNEQFF
TRBD1	.	TRBV24-1	TRBJ1-5	TGTGCCACCAGTGGGGACAGGGGAGGTCAGCCCCAGCATTTT	CATSGDRGGQPQHF
TRBD1	.	TRBV7-2	TRBJ1-2	TGTGCCAGCAGTCTGAATCCGGGACAGGGAACCCAACTCGACACCTTC	CASSLNPGQGTQLDTF
TRBD1	.	TRBV19	TRBJ1-5	TGTGCCAGATTCCGGGACAGGGGTCTCCAGCCCCAGCATTTT	CARFRDRGLQPQHF
.	.	TRBV7-8	TRBJ1-5	TGTGCCAGCAGCTTAGGCAGGGATCAGCCCCAGCATTTT	CASSLGRDQPQHF
.	.	TRBV29-1	TRBJ1-1	TGCAGCGTTGAGGGGGGAGGGCCTGAAGCTTTCTTT	CSVEGGGPEAFF
TRBD1	.	TRBV19	TRBJ2-3	TGTGCCAGCTCCGGGACAGGGAAATTAAAAAGCACAGATACGCAGTATTTT	CASSGTGKLKSTDTQYF
TRBD1	many	TRBV4-3	TRBJ2-5	TGCGCCAGCAGCCAAACGCAGCCAGGGGGCTCGGAGACCCAGTACTTC	CASSQTQPGGSETQYF
TRBD1	.	TRBV5-1	TRBJ2-1	TGCGCCAGCAGCCCCGGAACAGGGGGCTCCTACAATGAGCAGTTCTTC	CASSPGTGGSYNEQFF
.	once	TRBV30	TRBJ1-3	TGTGCCTTTCTCCGAAGGGAGAGCGGCACCATATATTTT	CAFLRRESGTIYF
.	.	TRBV28	TRBJ2-3	TGTGCCAGCAGGGTAGGGGTGGATACGCAGTATTTT	CASRVGVDTQYF
.	.	TRBV27	TRBJ1-1	TGTGCCAGCTCAAACAGGTACACTGAAGCTTTCTTT	CASSNRYTEAFF
TRBD1	.	TRBV6-5	TRBJ1-5	TGTGCCAGCAGGACAGGGGGCAGTAGCAATCAGCCCCAGCATTTT	CASRTGGSSNQPQHF
.	.	TRBV7-2	TRBJ1-1	TGTGCCAGCAGCTTACAGGGGCAGAACACTGAAGCTTTCTTT	CASSLQGQNTEAFF
.	once	TRBV10-3	TRBJ1-3	TGTGCCATCAGTGATTTAGCGGGGGCTTCTGGAAACACCATATATTTT	CAISDLAGASGNTIYF
TRBD1	.	TRBV2	TRBJ1-1	TGTGCCAGCAGCCTGACAGGGACTGAAGCTTTCTTT	CASSLTGTEAFF
TRBD1	.	TRBV5-5	TRBJ1-1	TGTGCCAGCAGCGAATCCAGGGGGCGCGGGGCTTTCTTT	CASSESRGRGAFF
.	.	TRBV7-8	TRBJ1-1	TGTGCCAGCAGCTCAGTTACGAACACTGAAGCTTTCTTT	CASSSVTNTEAFF
.	.	TRBV6-2/TRBV6-3	TRBJ1-2	TGTGCCAGCAGCTCACCCGGGAACTATGGCTACACCTTC	CASSSPGNYGYTF
TRBD2	.	TRBV4-3	TRBJ2-2	TGCGCCAACAGCCAAGGACTAGCGGGAGGGAACACCGGGGAGCTGTTTTTT	CANSQGLAGGNTGELFF
TRBD1	.	TRBV19	TRBJ1-2	TGTGCCAGTAGTCGAACGGGACAGGGGGCTGGAGGCTACACCTTC	CASSRTGQGAGGYTF
TRBD2	.	TRBV29-1	TRBJ2-3	TGCAGCGTTGAGGCGGGAGTGGGAGATACGCAGTATTTT	CSVEAGVGDTQYF
.	once	TRBV21-1	TRBJ1-1	TGTGCCAGCAGCAAAGGATTTAGTCGGACAGGGTGGAAGGACACTGAAGCTTTCTTT	CASSKGFSRTGWKDTEAFF
.	.	TRBV12-3/TRBV12-4	TRBJ2-6	TGTGCCAGCAGTATTACTGGGGCCAACGTCCTGACTTTC	CASSITGANVLTF
TRBD1	.	TRBV13	TRBJ1-1	TGTGCCAGCAGCAAGTACCAGGGGGACTTAACTGAAGCTTTCTTT	CASSKYQGDLTEAFF
.	once	TRBV29-1	TRBJ1-5	TGCAGCGTTGCCGAATCTAATAGCAATCAGCCCCAGCATTTT	CSVAESNSNQPQHF
.	once	TRBV3-1/TRBV3-2	TRBJ1-3	TGTGCCAGCAGCCAAGTCCCCCTCTCTGGAAACACCATATATTTT	CASSQVPLSGNTIYF
.	.	TRBV12-3/TRBV12-4	TRBJ1-1	TGTGCCAGCAGTTCCCCCGGGGGGGAAGCTTTCTTT	CASSSPGGEAFF
TRBD1	few	TRBV18	TRBJ1-6	TGTGCCAGCTCACCAATTAGACAGGGGGGTCCCTATAATTCACCCCTCCACTTT	CASSPIRQGGPYNSPLHF
TRBD1	.	TRBV2	TRBJ2-3	TGTGCCAGCCTCCCTCGGGACAGGGGTAATACGCAGTATTTT	CASLPRDRGNTQYF
.	.	TRBV6-5	TRBJ1-1	TGTGCCAGCAGTCTTCAGAAAAACACTGAAGCTTTCTTT	CASSLQKNTEAFF
.	.	TRBV20-1	TRBJ1-2	TGCAGTGCTTCAGGGGACTATGGCTACACCTTC	CSASGDYGYTF
.	.	TRBV7-8	TRBJ2-2	TGTGCCAGCCGAACCGGGACTTCCAACACCGGGGAGCTGTTTTTT	CASRTGTSNTGELFF
TRBD1	.	TRBV6-1	TRBJ1-5	TGTGCCAGCAGTGAAGGCTTGAGGACAGGGTCCCAGCCCCAGCATTTT	CASSEGLRTGSQPQHF
TRBD1	.	TRBV5-6	TRBJ2-2	TGTGCCAGCAGCTCGGGACAGCCCGGGGAGCTGTTTTTT	CASSSGQPGELFF
.	.	TRBV7-2	TRBJ1-4	TGTGCCAGCAGCCCATGCAGGACAATGAAGAAAACTAATGAAAAACTGTTTTTT	CASSPCRTMKKTNEKLFF
.	.	TRBV2	TRBJ1-1	TGTGCCAGCAGTCCACCGGGCGACGGGGCTGAAGCTTTCTTT	CASSPPGDGAEAFF
.	once	TRBV10-3	TRBJ2-3	TGTGCCATCAGTGAGATCCTTACTAGTAGGGGCACAGATACGCAGTATTTT	CAISEILTSRGTDTQYF
.	.	TRBV7-2	TRBJ1-1	TGTGCCAGCAGCTTAGATCCCAGGGGCATCACTGAAGCTTTCTTT	CASSLDPRGITEAFF
TRBD1	.	TRBV5-5	TRBJ1-3	TGTGCCAGCAGCAACCGACAGGGGCGCTCTGGAAACACCATATATTTT	CASSNRQGRSGNTIYF
.	.	TRBV6-4	TRBJ2-4	TGTGCCAGCAGTGAGGTCAACGGGGGCATTCAGTACTTC	CASSEVNGGIQYF
TRBD1	.	TRBV28	TRBJ2-3	TGTGCCACAGGGGGATCGGGGAGCACAGATACGCAGTATTTT	CATGGSGSTDTQYF
TRBD2	.	TRBV4-2	TRBJ2-1	TGTGCCAGCAGCCCCGGACTAGCGGGGGGCCCAATACTCAACATCAGCTCCTACAATGAGCAGTTCTTC	CASSPGLAGGPILNISSYNEQFF
.	.	TRBV10-3	TRBJ2-1	TGTGCCATCAACGAGCCGGGACAAAAAAACAATGAGCAGTTCTTC	CAINEPGQKNNEQFF
.	.	TRBV29-1	TRBJ1-1	TGCAGCGTTGCCGGCGGAGTCATGAACACTGAAGCTTTCTTT	CSVAGGVMNTEAFF
.	.	TRBV28	TRBJ1-2	TGTGCCAGCAGCACCGGCGGCGATTTAAATGGCTACACCTTC	CASSTGGDLNGYTF
TRBD1	.	TRBV18	TRBJ2-2	TGTGCCAGCTCACCAAGACAGGGGAGCACCGGGGAGCTGTTTTTT	CASSPRQGSTGELFF
TRBD1	.	TRBV13	TRBJ2-1	TGTGCCAGCAGCGAGGGACAGGGGGCACGGTACAATGAGCAGTTCTTC	CASSEGQGARYNEQFF
.	.	TRBV28	TRBJ1-3	TGTGCCAGCAGTTTGCCCTTATTAACAGGCCTCTCTGGAAACACCATATATTTT	CASSLPLLTGLSGNTIYF